Included here is one TCR beta chain sequence, with context. This record belongs to a study of OX40 agonist ivuxolimab in advanced cancers. V lost 0 bases, J lost 6 bases, and 9 bases stayed unmatched. The CDR3 totals 16 residues. Germline CDR1 is SGDLS and CDR2 is YYNGEE. Sequencing was performed with immunoSEQ multiplex PCR; in TCRdb, only in-frame clones are kept and a portion is missing. The table shows about 68,000 clones, with around 83% occurring only once. Sample: CD4+ or CD8+ T cells sorted from blood, taken in a trial of the OX40 agonist ivuxolimab. This TCR came from an adult with an advanced solid tumor such as melanoma, head and neck, liver or kidney cancer. This chain connects TRBV9 to TRBJ2-4; 7 bases line up with TRBD2. The CDR3 DNA sequence: TGTGCCAGCAGCGTAGCTTCAGCGGGACTATTAAACATTCAGTACTTC. It yields the protein CASSVASAGLLNIQYF.